These 26 T cell receptor beta chains share one sample of origin, sequenced in a study of early T cells in non-severe SARS-CoV-2 infection. TCRdb passed the 5' RACE reads through MiXCR, listing each CDR3 protein once. Altogether roughly 67,000 distinct CDR3 sequences are present, less than 15% being singletons, with the ten largest covering about 1.7%. Sequencing was carried out using whole blood. The receptors derive from an adult who was a healthcare worker with PCR-confirmed SARS-CoV-2 infection or an uninfected control (not recorded which).

This clonotype showed up just a few times. V gene TRBV10-2 combines with J gene TRBJ2-5; D tentatively reads TRBD1 or TRBD2 (5 bases each). Germline V gene data show CDR1 as WSHSY and CDR2 as SAAADI. V lost 3 bases to trimming and J lost 4 bases, with 18 bases between them. This CDR3 region has 16 residues. CDR3 amino acids: CASSDPPGPAGETQYF. For the CDR3, the DNA is TGCGCCAGCAGTGATCCCCCGGGGCCCGCAGGAGAGACCCAGTACTTC.

In this sample, this clonotype turned up many times. The chain joins TRBV9 to TRBJ2-3; D is tentatively TRBD1 or TRBD2 (5 bases each). Germline assignment: CDR1 SGDLS and CDR2 YYNGEE. The CDR3 spans 15 residues. V dropped 3 bases and J dropped 3 bases, with 14 bases sitting between them. This chain's CDR3 is CASSDGTSNTDTQYF. CDR3 nucleotide sequence: TGTGCCAGCAGCGACGGGACGTCGAATACAGATACGCAGTATTTT.

Many counts were recorded for this clonotype. This chain joins TRBV5-1 and TRBJ2-5, with TRBD2 identical over 7 bases. The V gene's germline CDR1 is SGHRS and CDR2 YFSETQ. The trim removed 0 bases at V and 4 bases at J, leaving 15 bases unmatched. The CDR3 has 18 amino acids. CDR3 sequence reads: CASSLGLAATSVSETQYF. CDR3 bases: TGCGCCAGCAGCTTGGGCCTAGCGGCGACTTCGGTCTCAGAGACCCAGTACTTC.

Only a few counts were recorded for this clonotype. The chain uses TRBV7-3 and TRBJ2-5; D may match TRBD1 or TRBD2 (5 bases each). The CDR3 length is 15 residues. Germline V gives CDR1 SGHTA, CDR2 FQGTGA. The V and J ends lost 5 bases and 7 bases respectively, with 20 bases between them. Written as DNA, the CDR3 is TGTGCCAGCAGCCCCGGGACCGGGATGTCTGTGACCCAGTACTTC. It codes for CASSPGTGMSVTQYF.

The chain recombines TRBV27 with TRBJ1-6; 7 nucleotides align to TRBD1. J lost 5 bases, V lost 2 bases, and 3 bases had no gene match. CDR1 MNHEY and CDR2 SMNVEV come from the germline V gene (reference sequence). The CDR3 loop spans 15 amino acids. DNA for the CDR3: TGTGCCAGCAGTTTAATGGGGACAGATAATTCACCCCTCCACTTT. Translating gives CASSLMGTDNSPLHF.

This clonotype was observed a handful of times. V gene TRBV29-1 combines with J gene TRBJ2-2; no reliable D call. This CDR3 is 12 amino acids long. The V and J ends lost 2 bases and 7 bases respectively, with 8 bases between them. Germline CDR1 reads SQVTM; CDR2 reads ANQGSEA. CDR3 residues: CSVEREGGELFF. For the CDR3, the DNA is TGCAGCGTTGAAAGGGAAGGCGGGGAGCTGTTTTTT.

The rearrangement links TRBV6-1 to TRBJ1-3; no clear D gene. V was shortened by 3 bases and J by 0 bases, with 12 bases between the two germline ends. The CDR3 contains 16 residues. Germline V gives CDR1 MNHNS, CDR2 SASEGT. The CDR3 spells CASSDVVGFSGNTIYF. In DNA, the CDR3 is TGTGCCAGCAGTGATGTTGTCGGCTTCTCTGGAAACACCATATATTTT.

This clonotype has ten or more counts. Sequence at one end of the junction differs from germline and may be a read error. The rearrangement links TRBV7-7 to TRBJ2-5; no clear D gene. CDR3 length equals 14 residues. Germline V CDR1 and CDR2: SSHAT, FNYEAQ (reference sequence). The CDR3 loop is CASSLLETKETQYF. CDR3 in DNA: TGTGCTAGCAGCTTACTTGAAACTAAAGAGACCCAGTACTTC.

This clonotype has only a few counts. The genes are TRBV5-6 and TRBJ1-1; no clear D gene. Deletions cut 1 base from V and 4 bases from J, with 11 bases between. The CDR3 spans 14 residues. The V gene's germline CDR1 is SGHDT and CDR2 YYEEEE. The CDR3 region is CASSLWVEGTEAFF. In DNA form, the CDR3 reads TGTGCCAGCAGCTTGTGGGTTGAGGGCACTGAAGCTTTCTTT. The whole variable domain, remainder taken from reference TRBV5-6 and TRBJ1-1, is DAGVTQSPTHLIKTRGQQVTLRCSPKSGHDTVSWYQQALGQGPQFIFQYYEEEERQRGNFPDRFSGHQFPNYSSELNVNALLLGDSALYLCASSLWVEGTEAFFGQGTRLTVV.

This clonotype was detected only a few times. The CDR3 sequence is CASSWTGAGELFF. Here the CDR3 DNA reads TGTGCCAGCAGCTGGACAGGGGCCGGGGAGCTGTTTTTT. This chain connects TRBV3-1 to TRBJ2-2, with 9 bases aligning to TRBD1. V was clipped by 5 bases and J by 6 bases; unmatched bases: 1. The CDR3 loop spans 13 amino acids. Germline CDR1 LGHDT, CDR2 YNNKEL (reference sequence). The variable domain in full, with the rest retrieved from reference TRBV3-1 and TRBJ2-2, is DTAVSQTPKYLVTQMGNDKSIKCEQNLGHDTMYWYKQDSKKFLKIMFSYNNKELIINETVPNRFSPKSPDKAHLNLHINSLELGDSAVYFCASSWTGAGELFFGEGSRLTVL.

This clonotype was picked up a small number of times. The chain employs TRBV19 and TRBJ2-3, with D unclear. The CDR3 has 11 amino acids. Germline V gives CDR1 LNHDA, CDR2 SQIVND (reference sequence). Trimming took 7 bases from V and 0 from J, leaving 2 bases between them. CDR3 protein: CASTSTDTQYF. For the CDR3, the DNA is TGTGCCAGTACGAGCACAGATACGCAGTATTTT.

The rearrangement joins TRBV7-8 to TRBJ2-1, with 10 bases aligning to TRBD1. The CDR3 consists of 16 residues. Germline V gene lookup returns CDR1 SGHVS and CDR2 FQNEAQ. With 3 bases clipped from V and 5 bases from J, the junction kept 7 bases outside the gene matches. The CDR3 protein is CASSFMIGTGDNEQFF. The CDR3 nucleotides are TGTGCCAGCAGCTTTATGATCGGGACAGGGGACAATGAGCAGTTCTTC.

The chain joins TRBV9 to TRBJ1-1, with 7 bases aligning to TRBD1. V lost 4 bases and J lost 0; bases outside the gene matches: 3. The CDR3 loop spans 14 amino acids. Germline values: CDR1 SGDLS, CDR2 YYNGEE. The CDR3 is CASSLTGLNTEAFF. The CDR3 DNA is TGTGCCAGCAGCTTGACAGGGTTGAACACTGAAGCTTTCTTT.

This clonotype was observed a few times. The chain combines TRBV5-6 with TRBJ2-5; perhaps TRBD2 as D (6 bases). Between the trimmed V and J ends, which lost 4 bases and 0 bases, there was a span of 22 bases. The germline gives CDR1 SGHDT, CDR2 YYEEEE. The CDR3 has 18 residues. CDR3 coding DNA: TGTGCCAGCAGCCTCCCTTGGGGCGGGGCCCGGTACCAAGAGACCCAGTACTTC. It codes for CASSLPWGGARYQETQYF. Full variable domain (outside the CDR3, taken from reference TRBV5-6 and TRBJ2-5): DAGVTQSPTHLIKTRGQQVTLRCSPKSGHDTVSWYQQALGQGPQFIFQYYEEEERQRGNFPDRFSGHQFPNYSSELNVNALLLGDSALYLCASSLPWGGARYQETQYFGPGTRLLVL.

The chain recombines TRBV7-2 with TRBJ1-1, with D perhaps TRBD1 (6 bases). This CDR3 spans 14 amino acids. V gave up 1 base and J gave up 5 bases, with 11 bases separating them. CDR1 SGHTA and CDR2 FQGNSA come from the germline V gene. The CDR3 spells CASSLDRAGTEAFF. The CDR3 DNA is TGTGCCAGCAGCTTAGACAGGGCGGGGACTGAAGCTTTCTTT.

This clonotype was detected many times. The chain combines TRBV19 with TRBJ2-3; D is possibly TRBD1 (5 bases). Trimming cost V 4 bases and J 2 bases, with 13 bases left between them. CDR3 length: 15 residues. Germline CDR1 is LNHDA and CDR2 is SQIVND (reference sequence). CDR3 region: CASSTPLGLTDTQYF. CDR3 bases: TGTGCCAGTAGTACCCCCCTGGGGCTCACAGATACGCAGTATTTT.

This clonotype was counted ten times or more. The chain recombines TRBV7-2 with TRBJ2-1; D is ambiguous. V was cut by 2 bases and J by 6 bases, with 8 bases left in between. Germline CDR1 SGHTA, CDR2 FQGNSA. This CDR3 has 13 residues. CDR3 sequence (DNA): TGTGCCAGCAGCTTAATTTGGGGCAATGAGCAGTTCTTC. This encodes CASSLIWGNEQFF.

This clonotype was detected only a few times. DNA for the CDR3: TGTGCCAGCAGTTTATACAGGGAAGGTGGCTACACCTTC. Translating gives CASSLYREGGYTF. This chain uses TRBV27 with TRBJ1-2; possibly TRBD1 for D (6 bases). This CDR3 is 13 amino acids long. V gave up 1 base and J gave up 7 bases, with 10 bases separating them. Germline V gene sequence: CDR1 MNHEY, CDR2 SMNVEV (reference sequence).

There are many counts of this clonotype. The chain carries TRBV6-6 and TRBJ1-5; D is uncertain. Germline V gene sequence: CDR1 MNHNY, CDR2 SVGAGI (reference sequence). Trimming pared 6 bases from V and 7 bases from J, leaving 22 bases between. The CDR3 runs 16 residues. The CDR3 region has the DNA TGTGCCAGCAGCCCCGGGGTAAGCAGTATCCGGCAGCCCCAGCATTTT. Protein sequence: CASSPGVSSIRQPQHF.

The chain joins TRBV6-1 to TRBJ2-7; the D gene could be TRBD1 or TRBD2 (5 bases each). Germline CDR1 and CDR2: MNHNS and SASEGT. The CDR3 sequence is 15 residues long. V lost 0 bases to trimming and J lost 4 bases, with 13 bases between them. This CDR3 is CASSEATGPAYEQYF. The CDR3 nucleotides are TGTGCCAGCAGTGAAGCCACGGGGCCTGCTTACGAGCAGTACTTC.

This chain joins TRBV3-1 and TRBJ2-5; D gene unclear. Trimming pared 0 bases from V and 4 bases from J, leaving 12 bases between. The CDR3 has 15 residues. CDR1 is LGHDT, CDR2 YNNKEL, per germline (reference sequence). The CDR3 here is CASSQEGLPVETQYF. CDR3 coding DNA: TGTGCCAGCAGCCAAGAAGGTCTACCGGTAGAGACCCAGTACTTC.

This clonotype has a count of ten or more. This chain connects TRBV4-2 to TRBJ1-2; D unresolved. V gave up 1 base and J gave up 4 bases, with 10 bases separating them. The germline V gene has CDR1 LGHNA and CDR2 YNFKEQ. The CDR3 runs 14 residues. The DNA for the CDR3 is TGTGCCAGCAGCCAAGCCCGACGAGGCTATGGCTACACCTTC. Amino acids: CASSQARRGYGYTF.

This clonotype was observed a handful of times. The rearrangement joins TRBV9 to TRBJ2-7, with 7 positions matching TRBD2. V lost 2 bases to trimming and J lost 1 base; unmatched junction nucleotides: 15. This CDR3 is 18 amino acids long. CDR1 SGDLS and CDR2 YYNGEE come from the germline V gene. The CDR3 sequence is CASSVDPAGPGASYEQYF. The CDR3 bases are TGTGCCAGCAGCGTTGACCCAGCGGGGCCCGGTGCTTCCTACGAGCAGTACTTC.

There are many counts of this clonotype. The chain recombines TRBV20-1 with TRBJ2-3, with 11 bases fitting TRBD2. Germline V CDR1 and CDR2: DFQATT, SNEGSKA (reference sequence). This CDR3 is built from 20 residues. V lost 4 bases, J lost 0 bases, and 18 bases stayed unmatched. Here the CDR3 reads CSANRIPLSGGETSTDTQYF. The CDR3 nucleotides read TGCAGTGCTAACCGAATCCCCCTTAGCGGGGGGGAGACTAGCACAGATACGCAGTATTTT.

This clonotype was observed a few times. The J gene is TRBJ2-5, the V gene TRBV6-1, with D perhaps matching TRBD2 (7 bases). The germline CDR1 and CDR2 sequences are MNHNS and SASEGT. The CDR3 covers 18 residues. Trimming cost V 4 bases and J 2 bases, with 23 bases left between them. The CDR3 nucleotides are TGTGCCAGCAGTGGGACGGGGGGCTCCGTCCTGAGGCAAGAGACCCAGTACTTC. Protein product: CASSGTGGSVLRQETQYF.

The chain is built from TRBV29-1 and TRBJ1-2, with D unclear. This CDR3 contains 12 residues. V lost 3 bases to trimming and J lost 4 bases, with 9 bases between them. Germline V gene data show CDR1 as SQVTM and CDR2 as ANQGSEA. CDR3 DNA: TGCAGCGTTGAGCCGTCCTTCTATGGCTACACCTTC. This translates into CSVEPSFYGYTF.